The 14 T cell receptor beta chains reported below all come from one sample, sequenced in a study of blood T cells in healthy people across ages. A J-beta primer mix and a sample-barcoded 5' primer were used in a second PCR of roughly 6 to 11 cycles. TCRdb reprocessed the 5' RACE reads via MiXCR and lists one record per CDR3 protein. The repertoire holds 660,000 or so distinct CDR3 sequences, with approximately 59% as singletons. Sequences were obtained from blood. The receptor set was obtained from a man aged 60 to 75 in good health.

This chain joins TRBV5-1 and TRBJ2-1, with D possibly TRBD1 on 6 matching bases. Germline-derived CDR1 and CDR2 are SGHRS and YFSETQ. There are 12 residues in the CDR3. V lost 7 bases to trimming and J lost 4 bases, with 9 bases between them. CDR3 region: CASQDRYNEQFF. CDR3 DNA sequence: TGCGCCAGCCAGGACAGATACAATGAGCAGTTCTTC.

V gene TRBV18 combines with J gene TRBJ2-1; D could derive from TRBD1 or TRBD2 (5 bases each). CDR3 length: 15 amino acids. Trimming pared 5 bases from V and 5 bases from J, leaving 16 bases between. CDR1 KGHSH and CDR2 LQKENI come from the germline V gene. CDR3 sequence reads: CASSTAGTGNNEQFF. In nucleotides, the CDR3 is TGTGCCAGCTCAACGGCCGGGACGGGGAACAATGAGCAGTTCTTC.

The rearrangement joins TRBV2 to TRBJ2-5; either TRBD1 or TRBD2 may supply D (5 bases each). This CDR3 has 14 amino acids. The V end was cut by 1 base, the J end by 3 bases, with 9 bases between. Germline values: CDR1 SNHLY, CDR2 FYNNEI. CDR3 nucleotides: TGTGCCAGCAGTGAAGGTAGAGGGGAAGAGACCCAGTACTTC. This gives the protein CASSEGRGEETQYF.

This chain uses TRBV4-1 with TRBJ2-5, with 10 bases matching TRBD2. V shed 0 bases and J 3 bases; nucleotides not matched to a gene: 10. This CDR3 is 18 amino acids long. Germline CDR1 and CDR2: MGHRA and YSYEKL. The chain's CDR3 is CASSQEGWASGGEETQYF. The DNA for the CDR3 is TGCGCCAGCAGCCAAGAAGGTTGGGCTAGCGGGGGTGAAGAGACCCAGTACTTC.

The chain employs TRBV5-1 and TRBJ1-6; 8 positions agree with TRBD1. Trimming at V came to 4 bases and at J to 7 bases, leaving 7 bases not matched to a gene. The CDR3 runs 15 residues. Germline V gene data show CDR1 as SGHRS and CDR2 as YFSETQ. Written as DNA, the CDR3 is TGCGCCAGCAGCGTGGGGACAGGTGGGAATTCACCCCTCCACTTT. Protein product: CASSVGTGGNSPLHF.

The rearrangement joins TRBV15 to TRBJ2-1, with a possible D match to TRBD2 (5 bases). CDR3 size: 16 residues. Per the germline V gene, CDR1 is LNHNV and CDR2 is YYDKDF (reference sequence). Trimming took off 3 bases at V and 2 bases at J, with 14 bases between the two ends. The CDR3 DNA is TGTGCCACCAGCAGGCCCGGAGGTTCCGCCTACAATGAGCAGTTCTTC. Translated, it gives CATSRPGGSAYNEQFF. The full variable domain, its missing parts supplied by reference TRBV15 and TRBJ2-1, is DAMVIQNPRYQVTQFGKPVTLSCSQTLNHNVMYWYQQKSSQAPKLLFHYYDKDFNNEADTPDNFQSRRPNTSFCFLDIRSPGLGDTAMYLCATSRPGGSAYNEQFFGPGTRLTVL.

This rearrangement joins TRBV20-1 to TRBJ2-7, with 8 bases fitting TRBD2. The CDR3 has 16 residues. The germline gives CDR1 DFQATT, CDR2 SNEGSKA (reference sequence). The junction had 10 bases not matched to a gene; V was cut back by 1 base and J by 2 bases. The CDR3 coding sequence is TGCAGTGCTAGAGGAGTTGAGCGGGGGCCGACCTACGAGCAGTACTTC. Its translation is CSARGVERGPTYEQYF.

This clonotype has a handful of counts. The CDR3 coding sequence is TGCAGTGCTAGAGCAGGACAGGGCAGGGAGACCCAGTACTTC. Translated, it gives CSARAGQGRETQYF. This rearrangement joins TRBV20-1 to TRBJ2-5; TRBD1 agrees at 8 bases. This CDR3 comprises 14 residues. Germline CDR1 is DFQATT and CDR2 is SNEGSKA (reference sequence). V lost 1 base and J lost 5; bases outside the gene matches: 6.

This clonotype was seen a few times. This chain connects TRBV3-1 to TRBJ2-7; D may correspond to TRBD1 or TRBD2 (6 bases each). Judging by the DNA end, TRBJ2-5 fits better; the J call may be wrong. Looked up from germline, CDR1 is LGHDT and CDR2 is YNNKEL (reference sequence). This CDR3 has 15 amino acids. The CDR3 nucleotides are TGTGCCAGCAGCCAAGCGGGGGCCCATAAGGGGACCCAGTACTTC. Amino acid sequence: CASSQAGAHKGTQYF.

The chain is built from TRBV9 and TRBJ2-5; TRBD1 might be the D (6 bases). CDR1 and CDR2 (germline): SGDLS, YYNGEE. This CDR3 is 14 amino acids long. Trimming took 0 bases from V and 3 from J, leaving 9 bases between them. The CDR3 reads CASSVATGKETQYF. As DNA, the CDR3 is TGTGCCAGCAGCGTAGCGACAGGAAAAGAGACCCAGTACTTC.

This clonotype was recorded a few times. The chain carries TRBV27 and TRBJ2-4; the D gene could be TRBD1 or TRBD2 (5 bases each). TRBJ2-7 explains the end of the DNA better; the J call may be wrong. Germline CDR1 and CDR2: MNHEY and SMNVEV (reference sequence). The CDR3 consists of 15 residues. For the CDR3, the DNA is TGTGCCAGCATCCCCCTGGGGGTAGGGGCCTACGAGCAGTACTTC. It encodes CASIPLGVGAYEQYF.

V usage is TRBV5-1 and J usage is TRBJ2-1; TRBD1 agrees at 9 bases. This CDR3 has 14 residues. CDR1 and CDR2 (germline): SGHRS, YFSETQ. V was clipped by 6 bases and J by 8 bases; unmatched bases: 9. CDR3 sequence reads: CASMVGTGSDEQFF. In DNA form, the CDR3 reads TGCGCCAGCATGGTCGGGACAGGGTCGGATGAGCAGTTCTTC.

This chain connects TRBV7-9 to TRBJ2-5, with 13 nucleotides matching TRBD2. The CDR3 extends over 17 amino acids. Trimming took 7 bases from V and 7 from J; bases not matched to a gene: 15. Looked up from germline, CDR1 is SEHNR and CDR2 is FQNEAQ (reference sequence). DNA for the CDR3: TGTGCCAGCACCCCTAGAGGTGGGACTAGCGGGGTGACGACCCAGTACTTC. It yields the protein CASTPRGGTSGVTTQYF. Based on the CDR3 plus reference TRBV7-9 and TRBJ2-5, the full variable domain is DTGVSQNPRHKITKRGQNVTFRCDPISEHNRLYWYRQTLGQGPEFLTYFQNEAQLEKSRLLSDRFSAERPKGSFSTLEIQRTEQGDSAMYLCASTPRGGTSGVTTQYFGPGTRLLVL.

The chain has TRBV6-1 and TRBJ2-5; 13 bases match TRBD2. The CDR3 length is 18 residues. V lost 5 bases and J lost 0; bases outside the gene matches: 9. The germline V gene encodes CDR1 MNHNS and CDR2 SASEGT. This chain's CDR3 is CASSPMGLAGKYQETQYF. The CDR3 coding sequence is TGTGCCAGCAGTCCCATGGGACTAGCGGGGAAGTACCAAGAGACCCAGTACTTC.